The clone carrying this T cell receptor beta chain was detected only a few times. Authors' processing steps: Counts of nucleated cells, estimated from reference gene primer amplification, were obtained. The assay was immunoSEQ multiplex PCR, and TCRdb's table has in-frame clones only and misses some. The V and J calls and clone size are taken from that table; D and trimming were inferred from the DNA. This table has 78,000 or so clones, approximately 80% appearing once. This sample was included in a study of blood T cell repertoires in COVID-19. Overall study context: Samples of COVID-19 (acute and convalescent) were obtained from the United States, Italy and Spain.

CDR1 MGHRA and CDR2 YSYEKL come from the germline V gene. J gave up 8 bases and V 0 bases, and 9 bases lay outside the gene matches. The CDR3 spans 15 residues. The sequenced sample consisted of peripheral blood. The chain is built from TRBV4-1 and TRBJ1-2, with 7 bases fitting TRBD1. This receptor was taken from a woman in her sixties with acute or convalescent COVID-19. The CDR3 loop reads CASSQDSGGNKGYTF. CDR3 coding DNA: TGCGCCAGCAGCCAAGATTCAGGGGGAAACAAAGGCTACACCTTC.